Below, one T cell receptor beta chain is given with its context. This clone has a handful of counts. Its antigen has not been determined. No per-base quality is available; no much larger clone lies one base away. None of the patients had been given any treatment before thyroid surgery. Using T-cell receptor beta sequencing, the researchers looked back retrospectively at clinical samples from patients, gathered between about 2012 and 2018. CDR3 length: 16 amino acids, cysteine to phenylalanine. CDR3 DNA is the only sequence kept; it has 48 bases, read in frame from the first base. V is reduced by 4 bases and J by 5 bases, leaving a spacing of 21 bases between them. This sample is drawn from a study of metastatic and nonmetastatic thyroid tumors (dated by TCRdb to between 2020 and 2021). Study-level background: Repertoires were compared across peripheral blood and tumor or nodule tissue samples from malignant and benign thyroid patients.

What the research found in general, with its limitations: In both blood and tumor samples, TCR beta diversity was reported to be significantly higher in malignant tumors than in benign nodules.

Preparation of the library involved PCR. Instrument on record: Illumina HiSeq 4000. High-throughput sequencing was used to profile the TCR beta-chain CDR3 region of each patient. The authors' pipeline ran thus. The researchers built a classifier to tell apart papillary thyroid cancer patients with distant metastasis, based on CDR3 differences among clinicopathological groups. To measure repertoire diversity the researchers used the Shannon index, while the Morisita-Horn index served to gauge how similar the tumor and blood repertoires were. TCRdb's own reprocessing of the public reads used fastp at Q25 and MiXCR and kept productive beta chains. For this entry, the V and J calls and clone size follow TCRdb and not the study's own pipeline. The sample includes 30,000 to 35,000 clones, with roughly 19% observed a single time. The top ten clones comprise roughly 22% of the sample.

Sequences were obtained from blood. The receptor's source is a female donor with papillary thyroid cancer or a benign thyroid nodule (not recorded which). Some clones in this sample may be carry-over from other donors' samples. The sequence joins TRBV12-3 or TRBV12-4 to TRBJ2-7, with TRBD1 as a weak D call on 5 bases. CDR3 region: CASSSRRQSSSDEQYF. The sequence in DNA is TGTGCCAGCAGTTCCAGAAGACAGAGTTCCAGCGACGAGCAGTACTTC.